The 18 T cell receptor beta chains presented below share a single source sample, sequenced in a study of vaccination and CD4 T cells after COVID-19. Cultured CD4+ T cells had their DNA profiled by the Oncomine TCR Beta short-read assay. TCRdb fed the PCR reads into MiXCR, producing one record per CDR3 protein. The sample lists some 11,000 distinct CDR3 sequences; 30% to 40% were seen once. Their cognate antigens are unknown. Treatment meaning: roughly 10-day PBMC culture with coronavirus spike peptide pools or control peptides (ViraFEST assay). The material was CD4+ T cells from blood, cultured in vitro, obtained before SARS-CoV-2 vaccination. The receptors come from a human donor who received a COVID-19 vaccine.

The chain couples TRBV12-2 to TRBJ1-1; the table's D call, TRBD1, was not checked against the DNA. TRBV12-2 is classified as a pseudogene. CDR3 size: 17 residues. The chain's CDR3 is CASRLEGNRESNTEAFF. The CDR3 DNA follows: TGTGCAAGTCGCTTAGAAGGGAACAGGGAGTCGAACACTGAAGCTTTCTTT.

This clonotype was detected only a few times. The J gene is TRBJ2-7, the V gene TRBV6-5, with a tentative D call TRBD1 (5 bases). Germline CDR1 and CDR2: MNHEY and SVGAGI. The CDR3 consists of 14 residues. V lost 4 bases and J lost 0, with 10 bases in between. This CDR3 is CASSFDSFSYEQYF. The CDR3 DNA reads as TGTGCCAGCAGTTTCGACAGTTTCTCCTACGAGCAGTACTTC.

The rearrangement links TRBV6-1 to TRBJ2-5, with 7 bases fitting TRBD1. J was trimmed by 1 base and V by 4 bases; bases with no gene match: 6. This CDR3 contains 15 residues. The germline V gene encodes CDR1 MNHNS and CDR2 SASEGT. The CDR3 loop reads CASSVNRDSQETQYF. CDR3 nucleotides: TGTGCCAGCAGTGTTAACCGGGACAGCCAAGAGACCCAGTACTTC.

The chain joins TRBV6-1 to TRBJ2-2; TRBD2 agrees at 14 bases. The V segment lost 7 bases and the J segment 0 bases; nucleotides outside the gene matches: 4. Germline V lookup: CDR1 MNHNS, CDR2 SASEGT. The CDR3 runs to 17 residues. As DNA, the CDR3 is TGTGCCAGCAAGGGACTAGCGGGGGCCGCGAACACCGGGGAGCTGTTTTTT. Its protein is CASKGLAGAANTGELFF.

This clonotype was counted only a few times. The DNA for the CDR3 is TGTGCCAGCAGCCGGACTAGCGGGGGTGCGGAGACCCAGTACTTC. Its protein product is CASSRTSGGAETQYF. This sequence joins TRBV7-3 and TRBJ2-5; 13 nucleotides match TRBD2. This CDR3 is built from 15 residues. V dropped 5 bases and J dropped 5; count of bases not matched to a gene: 5. In germline, CDR1 is SGHTA, CDR2 FQGTGA.

The rearrangement links TRBV6-2 or TRBV6-3 to TRBJ2-7, with D possibly called TRBD1 or TRBD2 (5 bases each). Germline V gene sequence: CDR1 MNHEY, CDR2 SVGEGT. CDR3 length equals 13 residues. Trimming pared 3 bases from V and 6 bases from J, leaving 12 bases between. CDR3 nucleotide sequence: TGTGCCAGCAGTTATTTCGGGGACCCCGAGCAGTACTTC. This translates into CASSYFGDPEQYF.

This clonotype has only a few counts. The chain joins TRBV20-1 to TRBJ1-4; the D gene is possibly TRBD1 (6 bases). CDR1 DFQATT and CDR2 SNEGSKA come from the germline V gene (reference sequence). The germline V and J ends were trimmed by 4 bases and 0 bases, with 12 bases remaining between them. The CDR3 spans 15 residues. The CDR3 DNA sequence: TGCAGTGCTACCTCCGGGACACCAACTAATGAAAAACTGTTTTTT. Translating gives CSATSGTPTNEKLFF.

This clonotype turned up a few times. The chain has TRBV11-3 and TRBJ2-7; no clear D. Germline V gene lookup returns CDR1 SGHNT and CDR2 YENEEA. V was clipped by 1 base and J by 6 bases, with 10 bases between them. The CDR3 has 13 residues. In nucleotides, the CDR3 is TGTGCCAGCAGCTTAGGCTCTCCCTCCGAGCAGTACTTC. Residues: CASSLGSPSEQYF.

The genes are TRBV18 and TRBJ1-1; a weak D match, TRBD1 (6 bases). Germline V gene sequence: CDR1 KGHSH, CDR2 LQKENI. The CDR3 totals 13 residues. Trimming removed 5 bases from V and 1 base from J, with 8 bases in between. The CDR3 DNA reads TGTGCCAGCTCATCGACAGGGAACACTGAAGCTTTCTTT. This translates into CASSSTGNTEAFF.

The chain recombines TRBV5-1 with TRBJ1-3; D gene unclear. Trimming left V 5 bases short and J 8 bases short, with 14 bases between. The germline V gene encodes CDR1 SGHRS and CDR2 YFSETQ. The CDR3 totals 13 residues. This CDR3 reads CASSPDVLDTIYF. The DNA for the CDR3 is TGCGCCAGCAGTCCGGACGTCTTGGACACCATATATTTT.

The CDR3 DNA follows: TGTGCCACCAGTGCGCGCGGGCTCCGAACAGATACGCAGTATTTT. Its translation: CATSARGLRTDTQYF. The chain has TRBV24-1 and TRBJ2-3, with D possibly being TRBD2 (5 bases). This CDR3 has 15 amino acids. Germline loops: CDR1 KGHDR, CDR2 SFDVKD. V lost 5 bases and J 3 bases, leaving 14 bases between the germline ends.

This clonotype was seen only a few times. The rearrangement uses TRBV20-1 and TRBJ1-1, with D perhaps matching TRBD1 (6 bases). Looked up from germline, CDR1 is DFQATT and CDR2 is SNEGSKA (reference sequence). Trimming shortened V by 2 bases and J by 7 bases, and 11 bases separated the two germline ends. The CDR3 covers 12 residues. The chain's CDR3 is CSARWGAIEAFF. CDR3 DNA: TGCAGTGCTAGATGGGGGGCGATTGAAGCTTTCTTT.

This clonotype was picked up a small number of times. This chain joins TRBV10-3 and TRBJ1-6, with D perhaps TRBD1 (6 bases). V was shortened by 3 bases and J by 6 bases, with 12 bases between the two germline ends. Germline CDR1 and CDR2: ENHRY and SYGVKD. CDR3 length: 15 amino acids. The CDR3 nucleotides read TGTGCCATCAGTGAATTGGGGGCAGGTAATTCACCCCTCCACTTT. It encodes CAISELGAGNSPLHF.

This clonotype was seen more than once but under ten times. The chain couples TRBV6-1 to TRBJ1-6, with D tentatively TRBD1 (6 bases). Germline values: CDR1 MNHNS, CDR2 SASEGT. This CDR3 has 14 amino acids. Trimming stripped 2 bases from V and 10 bases from J, with 12 bases between. The CDR3 DNA reads TGTGCCAGCAGTGAAATACAGGGAGGATCACCCCTCCACTTT. Translating gives CASSEIQGGSPLHF.

V is TRBV2 and J is TRBJ1-3; possible D gene TRBD1, 6 bases. Germline lookup yields CDR1 SNHLY and CDR2 FYNNEI. Deletions cut 5 bases from V and 4 bases from J, with 9 bases between. The CDR3 totals 13 residues. This CDR3 is CASSLGQGNTIYF. CDR3 DNA: TGTGCCAGCAGTCTTGGACAGGGAAACACCATATATTTT.

There are a few counts of this clonotype. The chain carries TRBV12-5 and TRBJ1-2, with D possibly TRBD1 on 6 matching bases. Germline V gives CDR1 LGHNT, CDR2 FRNRAP. Deletions cut 7 bases from V and 4 bases from J, with 16 bases between. This CDR3 has 14 amino acids. Here the CDR3 reads CASDKSGTPYGYTF. The DNA for the CDR3 is TGTGCTAGTGATAAATCCGGGACACCCTATGGCTACACCTTC.

This clonotype was seen a few times. The chain recombines TRBV10-3 with TRBJ1-2; D may be TRBD1 (6 bases). The V end was cut by 4 bases, the J end by 3 bases, with 24 bases between. This CDR3 is 18 amino acids long. Per germline, CDR1 ENHRY and CDR2 SYGVKD. CDR3 loop: CAISARQVLTPRHYGYTF. In DNA form, the CDR3 reads TGTGCCATCAGTGCACGACAGGTTTTGACCCCGAGACACTATGGCTACACCTTC.

This clonotype was detected only a few times. V usage is TRBV2 and J usage is TRBJ1-2; 10 positions match TRBD1. Germline assignment: CDR1 SNHLY and CDR2 FYNNEI. The CDR3 contains 14 residues. J gave up 7 bases and V 10 bases, and 12 bases lay outside the gene matches. The CDR3 nucleotides read TGTGCCACCTTCCCGGGACAGGGGTTGGGTGGCTACACCTTC. Its protein is CATFPGQGLGGYTF. The whole variable domain, remainder taken from reference TRBV2 and TRBJ1-2, is EPEVTQTPSHQVTQMGQEVILRCVPISNHLYFYWYRQILGQKVEFLVSFYNNEISEKSEIFDDQFSVERPDGSNFTLKIRSTKLEDSAMYFCATFPGQGLGGYTFGSGTRLTVV.